The clone carrying this TCR beta chain appeared a few times. This entry comes from a study of blood T cell repertoires in COVID-19. The wider study: Samples taken during acute and convalescent COVID-19 were collected in the United States, Italy and Spain.

The protocol was immunoSEQ multiplex PCR, while the TCRdb copy is restricted to in-frame clones and leaves out a portion. The sample lists approximately 280,000 clones, roughly 87% occurring once. The ends lost 6 bases at V and 6 bases at J; junction bases unmatched: 10. Germline-derived CDR1 and CDR2 are MNHEY and SVGAGI. The CDR3 totals 14 residues. This sequence was found in a young man with active or convalescent COVID-19. Sequenced sample: peripheral blood. The genes are TRBV6-5 and TRBJ1-1, with TRBD1 matching 7 bases. CDR3 in DNA: TGTGCCAGCAGACACAGGGGAGACCTATCTGAAGCTTTCTTT. This codes for CASRHRGDLSEAFF.